This T cell receptor beta chain was identified during a study of cytomegalovirus exposure and HLA in healthy donors. Study at large: Earlier work reported 100 million to 130 million unique TCR beta sequences from 150 million to 200 million T cells. General study findings and limits: Rare TCR sequences dominated, though some public TCRs recurred in many donors. Likely technical artifact: a cluster of highly shared sequence variants. Productive rates of about 90% or about 30% were seen for most TCR beta V segments in an earlier analysis.

Use of 60 Vbeta and 13 Jbeta primers characterized the PCR. This table comes from immunoSEQ multiplex PCR, and its TCRdb copy is limited to in-frame clones, with some not included. The sample includes some 200,000 clones, nearly 80% seen only once; the top ten take around 2%. Germline CDR1 reads SGHAT; CDR2 reads FQNNGV. Losses at the gene ends were 6 bases for V and 6 bases for J; bases not matched to a gene: 0. This CDR3 comprises 11 residues. Worth noting for this clone: The target antigen is unknown.

The sample comprised PBMCs. The rearrangement joins TRBV11-2 to TRBJ1-2; 8 positions match TRBD1. This clonotype was obtained from a man aged 18-30 years in good health and CMV-seronegative. The CDR3 loop is CASRTGDGYTF. CDR3 DNA sequence: TGTGCCAGCAGGACAGGGGATGGCTACACCTTC.